This TCR beta chain was recorded in a study of beta chain features in type 1 diabetes. Overall study findings and caveats: Within patients, naive, central memory and Treg TCRB repertoires seemed more similar than within healthy donors.

Remarks on this clone: Its target is not known.

Sequencing targeted expressed TCRB transcripts, as all isolated RNA had been reverse transcribed. The repertoire was sequenced with immunoSEQ multiplex PCR; TCRdb's copy has only in-frame clones and lacks some. Counted here are fewer than 500,000 clones, approximately 15% occurring once; the ten biggest clones make up roughly 0.033%. The sample consisted of naive CD4+ T cells from blood. This clonotype originated in a man aged 25-40 years in good health.

CDR3 loop: CASSYDRPGIYTF. CDR3 nucleotides: TGTGCCAGCAGTTATGATAGGCCGGGTATCTACACCTTC. The V call is TRBV6-6, the J call TRBJ1-2; D not resolved. V shed 3 bases and J shed 10 bases, with 15 bases lying between them. Germline-derived CDR1 and CDR2 are MNHNY and SVGAGI (reference sequence). CDR3 length equals 13 residues.